Listed here are 28 T cell receptor beta chains from one sample, sequenced in a study of T cells in Graves' hyperthyroidism and ophthalmopathy (dated 2019 in TCRdb). Libraries were prepared through multiplex PCR. The instrument was an Illumina HiSeq 2000. The TCR beta CDR3 regions were amplified from the RNA transcripts. The TCR CDR3 was subjected to a first round of RT-PCR using the HTBI primer set and the Qiagen OneStep RT-PCR kit. The public reads were run again by TCRdb, first through fastp at Q25 and then through MiXCR, and only productive beta chains were kept. Every CDR3 protein is listed once, alongside the most common genes and DNA of its rows. For this sample there are hundreds of thousands of distinct CDR3 sequences; around 15% appear just once. The ten most abundant clones make up about 51% of the sample. The sequenced sample consisted of blood. Receptors were obtained from a woman aged 60-70 years with Graves' ophthalmopathy.

This clonotype has at least ten counts. This chain links TRBV5-1 with TRBJ1-2, with a possible D match to TRBD1 (5 bases). V was cut by 4 bases and J by 4 bases, with 8 bases left in between. This CDR3 is 12 amino acids long. Germline V lookup: CDR1 SGHRS, CDR2 YFSETQ. Written as DNA, the CDR3 is TGCGCCAGCAGCGCCGACAGCTATGGCTACACCTTC. Its protein product is CASSADSYGYTF.

V usage is TRBV4-2 and J usage is TRBJ1-5; D unclear. V was pared by 0 bases and J by 6 bases, with 9 bases between. In germline, CDR1 is LGHNA, CDR2 YNFKEQ. The CDR3 spans 14 residues. Written as DNA, the CDR3 is TGTGCCAGCAGCCAAGAGGTGGGGAGTCAGCCCCAGCATTTT. It encodes CASSQEVGSQPQHF.

This clonotype has a handful of counts. For the CDR3, the DNA is TGTGCCAGCAGCCAAGCCCCGGGGGGAGGAGGAAACACCATATATTTT. Encoded protein: CASSQAPGGGGNTIYF. The V and J genes are TRBV3-1 and TRBJ1-3; D possibly corresponds to TRBD1 (5 bases). The CDR3 consists of 16 residues. Between the trimmed V and J ends, which lost 1 base and 4 bases, there was a span of 14 bases. Germline CDR1 reads LGHDT; CDR2 reads YNNKEL (reference sequence).

J is TRBJ1-3 and V is TRBV20-1, with D hard to call. In germline, CDR1 is DFQATT, CDR2 SNEGSKA (reference sequence). With 3 bases removed from V and 2 bases from J, the gap between germline ends came to 14 bases. This CDR3 contains 15 residues. The CDR3 sequence: CSASPRQRAGNTIYF. The CDR3 DNA reads as TGCAGTGCTAGCCCGAGACAAAGAGCTGGAAACACCATATATTTT.

This clonotype was found many times. The V gene is TRBV7-9, the J gene TRBJ2-5, with 7 bases identical to TRBD1. Trimming took 5 bases from V and 5 from J; bases not matched to a gene: 11. The V gene's germline CDR1 is SEHNR and CDR2 FQNEAQ (reference sequence). The CDR3 has 15 amino acids. CDR3 protein: CASSAPTTGWETQYF. CDR3 nucleotide sequence: TGTGCCAGCAGCGCCCCGACGACAGGGTGGGAGACCCAGTACTTC.

This clonotype has just a few counts. The chain employs TRBV3-1 and TRBJ1-4; tentative D call: TRBD1 (6 bases). The CDR3 sequence is 15 residues long. From germline, CDR1 is LGHDT and CDR2 YNNKEL (reference sequence). V shed 5 bases and J shed 5 bases, with 15 bases lying between them. The CDR3 DNA follows: TGTGCCAGCAGCGCAACAGGGACCGAGAATGAAAAACTGTTTTTT. Protein product: CASSATGTENEKLFF.

The V gene is TRBV5-1, the J gene TRBJ1-3; D gene ambiguous. V lost 2 bases and J 1 base, leaving 10 bases between the germline ends. The germline gives CDR1 SGHRS, CDR2 YFSETQ. This CDR3 has 15 residues. The CDR3, as DNA: TGCGCCAGCAGCTTAGGCAGCCCATCTGGAAACACCATATATTTT. The encoded protein is CASSLGSPSGNTIYF.

This clonotype was seen many times. V gene TRBV18 combines with J gene TRBJ2-7, with D maybe TRBD1 (5 bases). Between the trimmed V and J ends, which lost 1 base and 2 bases, there was a span of 12 bases. Per the germline V gene, CDR1 is KGHSH and CDR2 is LQKENI. There are 15 residues in the CDR3. CDR3 sequence: CASSPRSQGPYEQYF. The CDR3 DNA reads as TGTGCCAGCTCACCACGGTCTCAGGGCCCCTACGAGCAGTACTTC.

This clonotype occurred many times. V gene TRBV7-3 combines with J gene TRBJ2-1; D perhaps matches TRBD2 (5 bases). The germline CDR1 and CDR2 sequences are SGHTA and FQGTGA. The CDR3 loop spans 17 amino acids. V lost 3 bases, J lost 6 bases, and 21 bases lay in between. CDR3 region: CASSLIGVPSKSNEQFF. The CDR3 region has the DNA TGTGCCAGCAGCTTGATCGGGGTGCCCTCAAAAAGCAATGAGCAGTTCTTC.

This clonotype was detected ten times or more. The chain joins TRBV2 to TRBJ2-7, with D uncertain. Germline V gene sequence: CDR1 SNHLY, CDR2 FYNNEI. The CDR3 totals 12 residues. V gave up 1 base and J gave up 5 bases, with 6 bases separating them. CDR3 coding DNA: TGTGCCAGCAGTGAAGGGTGGGACGAGCAGTACTTC. This codes for CASSEGWDEQYF.

This clonotype was counted at least ten times. The chain combines TRBV7-6 with TRBJ1-1; D may be TRBD1 (6 bases). The ends were cut back, 5 bases at V and 3 bases at J, with 13 bases in the middle. The CDR3 is 14 residues long. From germline, CDR1 is SGHVS and CDR2 FNYEAQ. The CDR3 sequence: CASSATGSDTEAFF. CDR3 DNA sequence: TGTGCCAGCAGCGCAACAGGGTCGGACACTGAAGCTTTCTTT.

Worth noting for this clonotype: A much larger clone sits a single nucleotide away, making a read error possible. V usage is TRBV12-5 and J usage is TRBJ2-3; TRBD2 matches at 13 bases. Trimming took 4 bases from V and 4 from J; bases not matched to a gene: 8. This CDR3 is 17 amino acids long. The germline CDR1 and CDR2 sequences are LGHNT and FRNRAP. CDR3 region: CASGSRLAGGGPDTQYF. Written as DNA, the CDR3 is TGTGCTAGTGGTTCACGACTAGCGGGAGGTGGTCCAGATACGCAGTATTTT.

The rearrangement uses TRBV5-6 and TRBJ1-1; D remains unclear. Germline V gene data show CDR1 as SGHDT and CDR2 as YYEEEE. V shed 0 bases and J shed 4 bases, with 7 bases lying between them. The CDR3 totals 13 residues. The CDR3 DNA follows: TGTGCCAGCAGCTTGGGACGAACCACTGAAGCTTTCTTT. Amino acid sequence: CASSLGRTTEAFF.

Many counts were recorded for this clonotype. CDR3 sequence (DNA): TGTGCCAGCAGTTCCGGGACTAGCGGGAGGGTGCAGTTCTTC. Translated, it gives CASSSGTSGRVQFF. V usage is TRBV6-1 and J usage is TRBJ2-1; 16 bases line up with TRBD2. This CDR3 comprises 14 residues. Per the germline V gene, CDR1 is MNHNS and CDR2 is SASEGT. V lost 5 bases to trimming and J lost 12 bases; unmatched junction nucleotides: 4.

This clonotype was detected ten times or more. The chain has TRBV18 and TRBJ1-4; D is possibly TRBD1 (5 bases). The V gene lost 5 bases and the J gene lost 5 bases, with 12 bases spanning the gap. This CDR3 is built from 14 residues. Germline V gives CDR1 KGHSH, CDR2 LQKENI. The CDR3 reads CASSDGTGNEKLFF. DNA of the CDR3: TGTGCCAGCTCAGACGGGACGGGGAATGAAAAACTGTTTTTT. The whole variable domain, filled in from reference TRBV18 and TRBJ1-4, reads NAGVMQNPRHLVRRRGQEARLRCSPMKGHSHVYWYRQLPEEGLKFMVYLQKENIIDESGMPKERFSAEFPKEGPSILRIQQVVRGDSAAYFCASSDGTGNEKLFFGSGTQLSVL.

In this sample, this clonotype turned up many times. The rearrangement joins TRBV5-8 to TRBJ2-5; no clear D gene. Germline V gene sequence: CDR1 SGHTS, CDR2 YDEGEE. This CDR3 is 15 amino acids long. The V gene lost 0 bases and the J gene lost 1 base, with 10 bases spanning the gap. CDR3 sequence: CASSLVGSFQETQYF. CDR3 DNA: TGTGCCAGCAGCTTGGTTGGCAGCTTCCAAGAGACCCAGTACTTC.

V is TRBV9 and J is TRBJ2-5, with 11 nucleotides matching TRBD2. The CDR3 has 15 residues. The J segment lost 5 bases and the V segment lost 3 bases, leaving 6 bases of the junction unmatched. Germline assignment: CDR1 SGDLS and CDR2 YYNGEE. CDR3 region: CASSASGGQGETQYF. Written as DNA, the CDR3 is TGTGCCAGCAGCGCTAGCGGGGGGCAAGGGGAGACCCAGTACTTC.

This clonotype was counted many times. V is TRBV12-3 or TRBV12-4 and J is TRBJ1-5, with D hard to call. The CDR3 runs to 15 residues. Trimming removed 1 base at V and 5 bases at J, with 12 bases between. CDR3 DNA sequence: TGTGCCAGCAGTTTAGTAAAGACTGCCGATCAGCCCCAGCATTTT. Translation gives CASSLVKTADQPQHF.

This clonotype was seen ten or more times. The V call is TRBV20-1, the J call TRBJ1-2; D perhaps matches TRBD1 (5 bases). Germline-derived CDR1 and CDR2 are DFQATT and SNEGSKA (reference sequence). Trimming took 0 bases from V and 6 from J, leaving 11 bases between them. The CDR3 loop spans 13 amino acids. In DNA, the CDR3 is TGCAGTGCTAGAGATCGAGGGGCTCATGGCTACACCTTC. Residues: CSARDRGAHGYTF.

This clonotype was recorded at least ten times. The chain has TRBV6-1 and TRBJ1-1; no firm D call. Germline V gene sequence: CDR1 MNHNS, CDR2 SASEGT. The CDR3 is 13 residues long. V lost 7 bases and J lost 1, with 10 bases in between. The CDR3 loop is CASTHRTNTEAFF. The CDR3 region has the DNA TGTGCCAGCACCCATAGGACGAACACTGAAGCTTTCTTT.

This clonotype was seen ten or more times. The chain carries TRBV5-1 and TRBJ1-4; 11 bases map to TRBD1. Losses at the gene ends were 4 bases for V and 7 bases for J; bases not matched to a gene: 3. The CDR3 loop spans 14 amino acids. Germline V gene sequence: CDR1 SGHRS, CDR2 YFSETQ. CDR3 protein: CASSHGTGGEKLFF. For the CDR3, the DNA is TGCGCCAGCAGCCATGGGACAGGGGGTGAAAAACTGTTTTTT.

Points on this clonotype: Being one base from a much bigger clone, this may be a read error. The V and J genes are TRBV20-1 and TRBJ2-1; perhaps TRBD1 as D (6 bases). The germline V gene encodes CDR1 DFQATT and CDR2 SNEGSKA (reference sequence). The CDR3 runs 14 residues. V was shortened by 3 bases and J by 10 bases, with 19 bases between the two germline ends. The CDR3: CSASEGQGFDEQFF. The DNA for the CDR3 is TGCAGTGCTAGCGAGGGGCAGGGGTTCGACGAGCAGTTCTTC.

This clonotype was detected only a few times. V usage is TRBV6-2 or TRBV6-3 and J usage is TRBJ2-5, with D unresolved. V lost 6 bases and J 4 bases, leaving 15 bases between the germline ends. The CDR3 covers 14 residues. Per germline, CDR1 MNHEY and CDR2 SVGEGT. CDR3 DNA sequence: TGTGCCAGCAGCTTTACAGTGTCAGGAGAGACCCAGTACTTC. Its protein is CASSFTVSGETQYF.

This clonotype was found a few times. V gene TRBV24-1 combines with J gene TRBJ2-3; 8 bases map to TRBD1. The CDR3 runs 16 residues. Germline CDR1 reads KGHDR; CDR2 reads SFDVKD. V trimming: 3 bases; J trimming: 4 bases; junction bases outside the gene matches: 8. The CDR3 DNA reads as TGTGCCACCAGTGATCCGACGACAGGGGTCCCAGATACGCAGTATTTT. It codes for CATSDPTTGVPDTQYF.

This clonotype has only a few counts. At one end the junction does not follow the germline gene, possibly because of a read error. The CDR3 sequence: CNARPPSGEKTQETQYF. The CDR3 DNA reads TGCAATGCTCGACCCCCTAGCGGGGAGAAAACACAAGAGACCCAGTACTTC. This sequence joins TRBV20-1 and TRBJ2-5, with 9 bases that match TRBD2. The CDR3 is 17 residues long. Germline CDR1 is DFQATT and CDR2 is SNEGSKA (reference sequence).

There are a few counts of this clonotype. The chain uses TRBV4-3 and TRBJ2-3, with D uncertain. V lost 3 bases and J 5 bases, leaving 9 bases between the germline ends. Per the germline V gene, CDR1 is LGHNA and CDR2 is YSLEER. The CDR3 loop spans 13 amino acids. Here the CDR3 DNA reads TGCGCCAGCAGCCAGTCAATGGAAGATACGCAGTATTTT. This sequence encodes CASSQSMEDTQYF.

This clonotype occurred many times. The chain recombines TRBV7-2 with TRBJ2-7; 7 bases align to TRBD1. Looked up from germline, CDR1 is SGHTA and CDR2 is FQGNSA. The CDR3 is made up of 14 amino acids. V was clipped by 0 bases and J by 1 base; unmatched bases: 0. As DNA, the CDR3 is TGTGCCAGCAGCTTAGCGGGACAGTCCTACGAGCAGTACTTC. It translates to CASSLAGQSYEQYF.

This clonotype was seen at least ten times. V gene TRBV28 combines with J gene TRBJ2-7; D ambiguous. V lost 2 bases and J 0 bases, leaving 5 bases between the germline ends. Germline V gene sequence: CDR1 MDHEN, CDR2 SYDVKM. The CDR3 spans 13 residues. DNA of the CDR3: TGTGCCAGCAGTTTAACTACCTCCTACGAGCAGTACTTC. It translates to CASSLTTSYEQYF.